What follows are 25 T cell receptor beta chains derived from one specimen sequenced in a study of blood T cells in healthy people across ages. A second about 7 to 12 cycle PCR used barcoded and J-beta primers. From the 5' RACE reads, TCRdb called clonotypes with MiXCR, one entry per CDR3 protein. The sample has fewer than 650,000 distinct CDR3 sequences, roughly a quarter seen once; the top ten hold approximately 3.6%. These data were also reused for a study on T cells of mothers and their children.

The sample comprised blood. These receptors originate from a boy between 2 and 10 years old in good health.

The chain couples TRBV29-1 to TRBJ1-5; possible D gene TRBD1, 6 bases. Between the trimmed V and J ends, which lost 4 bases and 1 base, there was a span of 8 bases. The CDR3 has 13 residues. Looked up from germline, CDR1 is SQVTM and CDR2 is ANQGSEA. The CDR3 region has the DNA TGCAGCGTTGCGGGGGCCAGCAATCAGCCCCAGCATTTT. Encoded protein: CSVAGASNQPQHF.

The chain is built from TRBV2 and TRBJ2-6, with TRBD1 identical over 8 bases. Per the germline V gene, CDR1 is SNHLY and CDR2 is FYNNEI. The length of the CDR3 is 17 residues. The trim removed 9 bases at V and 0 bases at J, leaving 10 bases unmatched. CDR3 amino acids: CARHQGQGNSGANVLTF. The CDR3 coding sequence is TGTGCCAGACACCAAGGACAGGGAAACTCTGGGGCCAACGTCCTGACTTTC.

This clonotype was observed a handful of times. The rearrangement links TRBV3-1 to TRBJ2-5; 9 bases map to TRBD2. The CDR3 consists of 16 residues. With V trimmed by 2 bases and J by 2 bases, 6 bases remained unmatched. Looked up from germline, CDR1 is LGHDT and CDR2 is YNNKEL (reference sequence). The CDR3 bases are TGTGCCAGCAGCCAATGGAGACTAGCGGTACAAGAGACCCAGTACTTC. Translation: CASSQWRLAVQETQYF.

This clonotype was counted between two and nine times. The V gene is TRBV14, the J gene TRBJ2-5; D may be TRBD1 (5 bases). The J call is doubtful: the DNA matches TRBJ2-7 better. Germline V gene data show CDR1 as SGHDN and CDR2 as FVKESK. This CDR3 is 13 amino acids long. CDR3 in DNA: TGTGCCAGCAGCCGAAGGGGTCTCTACGAGCAGTACTTC. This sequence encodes CASSRRGLYEQYF.

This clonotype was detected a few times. This chain's CDR3 is CAISESLGENTEAFF. The CDR3, as DNA: TGTGCCATCAGTGAGTCCCTAGGAGAGAACACTGAAGCTTTCTTT. This chain joins TRBV10-3 and TRBJ1-1; D is unclear. The CDR3 runs to 15 residues. Germline V gene sequence: CDR1 ENHRY, CDR2 SYGVKD. V was clipped by 0 bases and J by 1 base, with 9 bases between them.

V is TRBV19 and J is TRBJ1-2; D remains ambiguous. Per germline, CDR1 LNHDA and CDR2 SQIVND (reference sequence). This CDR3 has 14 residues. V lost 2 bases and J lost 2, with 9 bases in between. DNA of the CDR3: TGTGCCAGTAGTATAAAGGCTCCCAACTATGGCTACACCTTC. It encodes CASSIKAPNYGYTF.

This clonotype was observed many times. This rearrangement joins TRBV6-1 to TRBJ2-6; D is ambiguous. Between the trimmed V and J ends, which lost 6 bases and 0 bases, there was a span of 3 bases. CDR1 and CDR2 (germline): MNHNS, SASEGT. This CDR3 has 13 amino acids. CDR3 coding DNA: TGTGCCAGCAGCGCCTCTGGGGCCAACGTCCTGACTTTC. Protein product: CASSASGANVLTF.

CDR3 coding DNA: TGTGCCAGCAGCTTTGGTAGTAGCGGGTCCTACGAGCAGTACTTC. The encoded protein is CASSFGSSGSYEQYF. The V call is TRBV7-8, the J call TRBJ2-7, with 7 bases lining up with TRBD2. The V gene end was trimmed by 3 bases and the J gene end by 1 base; junction bases not matched to a gene: 6. Germline CDR1 and CDR2: SGHVS and FQNEAQ. The CDR3 runs to 15 residues.

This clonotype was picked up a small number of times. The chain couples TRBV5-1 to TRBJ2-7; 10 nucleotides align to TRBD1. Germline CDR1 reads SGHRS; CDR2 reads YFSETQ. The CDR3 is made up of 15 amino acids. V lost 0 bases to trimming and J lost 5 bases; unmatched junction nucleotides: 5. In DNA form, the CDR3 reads TGCGCCAGCAGCTTGGCAGGACAGGGGGTTCACGAGCAGTACTTC. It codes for CASSLAGQGVHEQYF. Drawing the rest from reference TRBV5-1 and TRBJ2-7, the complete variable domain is KAGVTQTPRYLIKTRGQQVTLSCSPISGHRSVSWYQQTPGQGLQFLFEYFSETQRNKGNFPGRFSGRQFSNSRSEMNVSTLELGDSALYLCASSLAGQGVHEQYFGPGTRLTVT.

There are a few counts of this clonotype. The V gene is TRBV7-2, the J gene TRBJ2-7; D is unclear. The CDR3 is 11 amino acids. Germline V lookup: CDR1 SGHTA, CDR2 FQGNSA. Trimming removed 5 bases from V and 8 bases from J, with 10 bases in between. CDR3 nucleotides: TGTGCCAGCAGCGCCGACTCACAGCAGTACTTC. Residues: CASSADSQQYF.

CDR3 in DNA: TGTGCCAGCAGTTACTCGGGGGCAGGGGCGCAGCCCCAGCATTTT. Its translation: CASSYSGAGAQPQHF. V gene TRBV6-6 combines with J gene TRBJ1-5, with a tentative D call TRBD1 (6 bases). Trimming removed 0 bases from V and 7 bases from J, with 13 bases in between. Germline assignment: CDR1 MNHNY and CDR2 SVGAGI (reference sequence). The CDR3 is 15 amino acids.

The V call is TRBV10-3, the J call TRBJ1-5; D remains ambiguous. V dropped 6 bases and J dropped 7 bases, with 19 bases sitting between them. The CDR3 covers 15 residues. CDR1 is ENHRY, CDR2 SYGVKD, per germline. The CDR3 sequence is CAISSSLQLRQPQHF. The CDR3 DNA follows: TGTGCCATCAGCAGCTCTCTCCAACTCAGGCAGCCCCAGCATTTT.

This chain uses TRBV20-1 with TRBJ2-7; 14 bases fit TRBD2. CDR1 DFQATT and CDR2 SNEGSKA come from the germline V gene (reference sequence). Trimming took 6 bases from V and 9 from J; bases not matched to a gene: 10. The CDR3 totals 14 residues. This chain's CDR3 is CSAAGTSGRMMQYF. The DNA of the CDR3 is TGCAGTGCGGCCGGGACTAGCGGGAGAATGATGCAGTACTTC.

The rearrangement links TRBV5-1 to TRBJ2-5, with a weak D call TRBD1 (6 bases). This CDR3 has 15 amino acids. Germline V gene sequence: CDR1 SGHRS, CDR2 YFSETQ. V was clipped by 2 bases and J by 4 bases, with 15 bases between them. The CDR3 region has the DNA TGCGCCAGCAGCTTTGTGACGGGCAGGGGAGAGACCCAGTACTTC. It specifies CASSFVTGRGETQYF.

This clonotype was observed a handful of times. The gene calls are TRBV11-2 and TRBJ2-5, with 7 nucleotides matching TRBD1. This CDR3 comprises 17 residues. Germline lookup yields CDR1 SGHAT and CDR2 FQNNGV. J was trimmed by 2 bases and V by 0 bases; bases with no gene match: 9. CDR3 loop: CASSLDLVGTEQETQYF. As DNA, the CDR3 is TGTGCCAGCAGCTTAGATTTAGTGGGGACAGAACAAGAGACCCAGTACTTC.

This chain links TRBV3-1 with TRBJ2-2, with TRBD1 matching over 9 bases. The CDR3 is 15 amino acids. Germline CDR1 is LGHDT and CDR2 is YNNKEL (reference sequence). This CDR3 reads CASLGTGSNTGELFF. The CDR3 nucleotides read TGTGCTAGCCTTGGGACAGGGTCGAACACCGGGGAGCTGTTTTTT.

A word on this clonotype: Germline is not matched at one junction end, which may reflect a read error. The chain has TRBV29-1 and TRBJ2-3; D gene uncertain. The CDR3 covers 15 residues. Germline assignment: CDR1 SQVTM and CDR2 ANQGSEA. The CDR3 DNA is TGCAGCGTCCCTGAAAACGGGCCTCTCCGAGAGACCCAGTACTTT. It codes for CSVPENGPLRETQYF.

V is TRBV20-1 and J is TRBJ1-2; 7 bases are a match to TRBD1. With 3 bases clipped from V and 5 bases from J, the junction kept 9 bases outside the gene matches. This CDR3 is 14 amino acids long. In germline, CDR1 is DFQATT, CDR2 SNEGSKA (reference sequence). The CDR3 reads CSASPQGSLYGYTF. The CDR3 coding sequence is TGCAGTGCTAGTCCACAGGGGTCCCTATATGGCTACACCTTC.

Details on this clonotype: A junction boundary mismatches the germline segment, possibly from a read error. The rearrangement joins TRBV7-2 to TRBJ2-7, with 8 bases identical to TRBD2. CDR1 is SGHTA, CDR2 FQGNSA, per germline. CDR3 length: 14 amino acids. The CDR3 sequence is CASSPPGLVLEQHF. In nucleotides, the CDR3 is TGTGCCAGCAGCCCACCGGGACTAGTCTTGGAGCAGCACTTC. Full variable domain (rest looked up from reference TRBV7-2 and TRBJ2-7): GAGVSQSPSNKVTEKGKDVELRCDPISGHTALYWYRQSLGQGLEFLIYFQGNSAPDKSGLPSDRFSAERTGGSVSTLTIQRTQQEDSAVYLCASSPPGLVLEQHFGPGTRLTVT.

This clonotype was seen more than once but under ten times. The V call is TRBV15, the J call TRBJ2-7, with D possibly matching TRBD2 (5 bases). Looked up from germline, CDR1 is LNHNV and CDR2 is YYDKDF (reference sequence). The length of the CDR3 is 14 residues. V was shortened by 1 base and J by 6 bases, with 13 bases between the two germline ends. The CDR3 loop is CATSRAGFRGEQYF. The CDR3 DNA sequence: TGTGCCACCAGCAGAGCGGGGTTCCGGGGCGAGCAGTACTTC.

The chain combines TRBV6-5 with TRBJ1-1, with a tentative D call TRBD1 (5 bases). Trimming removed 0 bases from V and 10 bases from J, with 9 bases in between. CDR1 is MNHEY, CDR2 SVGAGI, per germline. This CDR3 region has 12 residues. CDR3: CASSYSEGAAFF. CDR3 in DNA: TGTGCCAGCAGTTACTCGGAAGGGGCAGCTTTCTTT.

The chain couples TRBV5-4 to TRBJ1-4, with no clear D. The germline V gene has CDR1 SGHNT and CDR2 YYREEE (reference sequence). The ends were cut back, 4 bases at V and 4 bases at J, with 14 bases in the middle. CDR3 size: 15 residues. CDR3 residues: CASSPMGKLNEKLFF. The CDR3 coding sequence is TGTGCCAGCAGCCCGATGGGGAAGCTTAATGAAAAACTGTTTTTT. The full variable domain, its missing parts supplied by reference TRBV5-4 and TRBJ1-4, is ETGVTQSPTHLIKTRGQQVTLRCSSQSGHNTVSWYQQALGQGPQFIFQYYREEENGRGNFPPRFSGLQFPNYSSELNVNALELDDSALYLCASSPMGKLNEKLFFGSGTQLSVL.

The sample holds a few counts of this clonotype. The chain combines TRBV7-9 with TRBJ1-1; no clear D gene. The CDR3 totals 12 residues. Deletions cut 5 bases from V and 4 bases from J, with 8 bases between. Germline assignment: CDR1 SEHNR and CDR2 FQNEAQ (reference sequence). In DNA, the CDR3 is TGTGCCAGCAGCATAATCGGCACTGAAGCTTTCTTT. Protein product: CASSIIGTEAFF.

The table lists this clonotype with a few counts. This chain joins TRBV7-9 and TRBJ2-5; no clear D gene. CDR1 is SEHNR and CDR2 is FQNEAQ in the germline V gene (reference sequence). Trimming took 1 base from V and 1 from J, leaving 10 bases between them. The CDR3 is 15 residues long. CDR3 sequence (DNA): TGTGCCAGCAGCTTAGTGTTCCTAGGCCAAGAGACCCAGTACTTC. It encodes CASSLVFLGQETQYF. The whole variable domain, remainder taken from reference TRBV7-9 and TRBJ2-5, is DTGVSQNPRHKITKRGQNVTFRCDPISEHNRLYWYRQTLGQGPEFLTYFQNEAQLEKSRLLSDRFSAERPKGSFSTLEIQRTEQGDSAMYLCASSLVFLGQETQYFGPGTRLLVL.

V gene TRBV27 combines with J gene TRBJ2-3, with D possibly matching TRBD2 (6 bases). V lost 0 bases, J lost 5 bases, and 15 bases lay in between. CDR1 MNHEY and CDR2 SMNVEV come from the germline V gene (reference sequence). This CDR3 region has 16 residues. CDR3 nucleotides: TGTGCCAGCAGTTTATCTGCGGGACCCACCCTAGATACGCAGTATTTT. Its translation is CASSLSAGPTLDTQYF.